Here is one T cell receptor (beta chain) with its context. The sample originates from a study of blood T cell repertoires in COVID-19. V was cut by 6 bases and J by 7 bases, with 9 bases left in between. The CDR3 sequence is 11 residues long. Produced via immunoSEQ multiplex PCR; TCRdb's table is partial and in-frame only. The sample carries around 20,000 clones, roughly 84% recorded once. The specimen sequenced was peripheral blood. The clonotype comes from a human donor with active COVID-19. The donor label of this sample is uncertain. J is TRBJ1-1 and V is TRBV12-3 or TRBV12-4; no clear D. CDR3 bases: TGTGCCAGCAGATCCGAGGTTGAAGCTTTCTTT. Protein sequence: CASRSEVEAFF.